The clone carrying this T cell receptor beta chain was detected many times. What it recognizes is unknown. Quantitative 5'-RACE was performed with molecular barcodes, and it yielded the TCR beta libraries. TCRdb reprocessed the 5' RACE reads with MiXCR, giving one entry per CDR3 protein. The sample gives about 160,000 distinct CDR3 sequences, about 18% of which show up once; about 7.8% is in the top ten. This sample is drawn from a study of CD8 T cells in ankylosing spondylitis. The CDR3 loop spans 15 amino acids. Germline assignment: CDR1 LGHNA and CDR2 YNFKEQ. The ends were cut back, 7 bases at V and 10 bases at J, with 23 bases in the middle. Study conclusions and caveats: Within ankylosing spondylitis blood, a TCR beta motif made up of several highly homologous variants appeared to be characteristic. Some of these motif variants have turned up before, in reports on reactive arthritis synovial fluid and blood.

The clonotype comes from a male donor with ankylosing spondylitis or in good health (not recorded which). The chain has TRBV4-2 and TRBJ2-1; D not certain. The specimen sequenced was blood, either unsorted or a sorted T cell fraction (not recorded which). CDR3 region: CASILRPDPGYEQFF. DNA of the CDR3: TGTGCCAGCATCCTCCGCCCAGACCCCGGATACGAGCAGTTCTTC.